Detailed here is one TCR beta chain. Which antigen it targets is not known. Base qualities are missing; no much larger clone stands one base away. CDR1 and CDR2, looked up from the germline V gene, are SGDLS and YYNGEE. The CDR3 holds 13 amino acids from the cysteine to the phenylalanine. CDR3 DNA is the only sequence kept; it has 39 bases, read in frame from the first base. At the junction V is shortened by 2 bases and J by 6 bases; bases outside the gene matches: 3. The sample's time point label is to be understood as: pretreatment peripheral blood. A cohort of 30 or so patients with locally advanced or metastatic urothelial carcinoma, treated at Memorial Sloan Kettering on a trial protocol, was included. Peripheral blood mononuclear cells were collected pretreatment and during treatment, with between 1 and 8 total time points per patient. The Qiagen DNeasy Blood extraction kit was used to purify genomic DNA from total PBMCs and from tumor samples. PBMCs were collected pretreatment and during treatment and were isolated and stored as previously described.

Synthetic TCR analog templates were spiked into each PCR to estimate absolute template abundance from read counts. The immunoSEQ assay used bias-controlled V and J gene primers to amplify TCRbeta CDR3 regions from genomic DNA. Sequencing of rearranged TCRbeta segments was performed at approximately 20X coverage. The original pipeline was this. Sequencing errors were corrected by clustering, and CDR3s were annotated against IMGT so that V, D and J genes could be assigned. Only productive TCRbeta rearrangements were used in downstream analyses, excluding out-of-frame or stop-codon sequences. Clonality was computed as one minus Shannon entropy normalized by the log of the number of unique productive sequences. Fisher's exact test with Benjamini-Hochberg correction, using a cutoff of adjusted p below 0.01, was how clones that differed between time points or between blood and tumor were identified. TCRdb carries this immuneACCESS record with in-frame sequences only. Its versions omit some clonotypes, under half of them owing to an unresolved V gene in the studies checked, with the rest unexplained. That table gives V, J and clone size, and the DNA gave D and trimming. The sample has about 130,000 clones on record, about four fifths of them singletons. 3% to 4% of the sample is in the top ten clones.

The data were taken from a study of PD-L1 blockade in urothelial cancer (dated by TCRdb to about 2017). Study-wide context: Every patient began therapy around 2014 and was given atezolizumab 1,200 mg intravenously every 3 weeks. About nine tenths of the roughly 29 patients were identified as males with urothelial cancer of bladder origin, and a prior smoking history was reported by 18 of 29 patients. Patients had an ECOG performance status of 0 or 1 and had received between 0 and 3 prior chemotherapy regimens. Blood samples were analyzed 3 weeks after the start of treatment (second dose) and 6 weeks after the start of treatment. Blood samples gave a median of approximately 150,000 T cells and 83,000 or so unique TCRs, with a median clonality of 0.080. An exploratory multi-omic analysis was conducted of the somatic, immune and clinical correlates of response to PD-L1 blockade with atezolizumab in urothelial cancer. Pretreatment tumor samples and matched peripheral blood, collected serially before and after atezolizumab treatment, underwent TCR sequencing. Progression-free survival longer than 6 months counted as durable clinical benefit, and TCR features were additionally tested against both progression-free and overall survival. In the same patients, whole exome sequencing and RNA sequencing of pretreatment tumors were performed in addition to TCR sequencing. Durable clinical benefit was achieved by nine patients and was not achieved by 20 patients. Pretreatment blood TCR-seq was available for about 28 patients, at least one posttreatment blood collection was obtained for some 24 patients, and tumor TCR-seq was available for some 24 patients.

Study-level results and caveats: A pretreatment peripheral blood TCR clonality below the median was linked to improved progression-free and overall survival. Because the sample size was small (n ≈ 28) and many of the analyses were exploratory, the results are meant to be hypothesis-generating. Patients with durable benefit showed greater expansion of tumor-associated TCR clones in peripheral blood 3 weeks after starting treatment (n of about 20, p = 0.022).

This sequence uses TRBV9 and TRBJ1-2, with 8 bases aligning to TRBD1. Sample: PBMCs, taken around atezolizumab (anti-PD-L1) treatment. This TCR came from a man aged 45-60 years with urothelial cancer. The nucleotide sequence reads as follows: TGTGCCAGCAGCGTCCCGGGACAGGATGGCTACACCTTC. Its translation reads: CASSVPGQDGYTF.